The present T cell receptor beta chain was sequenced within a study of T cell responses to AZD1222 COVID-19 vaccine (dated by TCRdb to about 2021). Background on the whole study: TCR sequencing covered 233 trial participants: 200 to 220 given two doses of AZD1222 and around 25 given two doses of MenACWY control vaccine. Trial participants were enrolled by age into 18-55, 56-69 and 70-plus year subgroups, with roughly 150, 30 and 60 TCR-sequenced participants respectively.

Counted from cysteine to phenylalanine, this CDR3 has 14 amino acids. The CDR3 DNA has 42 bases and is translated from base 1. V is cut by 2 bases and J by 8 bases, and the space between the germline ends is 16 bases. As encoded in the germline V gene, CDR1 is SGHRS while CDR2 is YFSETQ. The CDR3 regions of human TCRbeta chains were analyzed by immunosequencing. As for how the authors treated the data: Repertoire TCRs were matched against a reference library of SARS-CoV-2-specific TCRs generated with the MIRA antigen-specificity platform. Breadth was defined as the fraction of unique TCRs that were SARS-CoV-2-associated. Depth was defined as the fraction of total T cells that were SARS-CoV-2-associated. Using the MIRA data, each spike-specific TCR was assigned both to the spike region to which the TCR was reactive and to a CD4 or CD8 class. Log10-transformed breadth and depth values were compared by one-way ANOVA with Sidak's multiple comparisons tests. The source is immuneACCESS, and TCRdb retained only in-frame sequences with V and J called. Part of the clones is not carried over; for the studies checked, unresolved V genes explain less than half of this, and the remainder is unexplained. D and trimming were read from the DNA, whereas the V and J calls and clone size are those reported in that table. This sample holds about 100,000 clones; about 90% were observed only once. 4% to 5% of the sample rests with the top ten.

Study-wide findings and limitations: Reportedly, close to half of the unique spike-specific TCRs recognized epitopes lying outside the regions that are mutated in the B.1.351 and B.1.1.7 variants. In the small 56-69-year group, the increase in depth fell short of significance, most likely because of low power. Only five or six AZD1222 recipients were SARS-CoV-2 seropositive at baseline, limiting conclusions about previously exposed vaccinees. After two AZD1222 doses, spike-specific TCR breadth and depth were significantly higher than at day 0 and than in MenACWY recipients. Because no day 14 peak-response samples were available, the repertoires could be characterized only after the peak T cell response. CD4 TCRs associated with the vaccine covered the entire spike protein, and the dominant responses were in regions 160-218 and 743-854. Most participants were white British and females outnumbered males, and the authors suggested that clonal diversity may have been underestimated.

Reading the label with the study, this specimen's time point is: baseline before first vaccination. The sample's treatment or condition label, in plain terms: meningococcal conjugate vaccine given as trial control. Vaccinee samples were obtained from the UK trials COV001 and COV002, which included a single-blind randomized controlled phase 2/3 trial of AZD1222 (ChAdOx1 nCoV-19) in healthy adults. Trial participant PBMC samples were collected at day 0 and day 28 after the second dose for TCRbeta chain sequencing. With regard to this clone: Its binding antigen is unknown. No much larger clone is present one base from it, and per-base qualities are unavailable.

The input for sequencing was peripheral blood, taken on day 0 of MenACWY control vaccination. Recombination linked TRBV5-1 to TRBJ1-2, with a tentative D gene TRBD1 over 5 matching bases. The receptor was derived from an adult in good health. CDR3 reads: CASSFGQGLGGYTF. The nucleotide sequence reads TGCGCCAGCAGCTTCGGGCAGGGTCTTGGAGGCTACACCTTC. With the portions outside the CDR3 filled from the reference TRBV5-1 and TRBJ1-2 genes, the complete variable region becomes KAGVTQTPRYLIKTRGQQVTLSCSPISGHRSVSWYQQTPGQGLQFLFEYFSETQRNKGNFPGRFSGRQFSNSRSEMNVSTLELGDSALYLCASSFGQGLGGYTFGSGTRLTVV.